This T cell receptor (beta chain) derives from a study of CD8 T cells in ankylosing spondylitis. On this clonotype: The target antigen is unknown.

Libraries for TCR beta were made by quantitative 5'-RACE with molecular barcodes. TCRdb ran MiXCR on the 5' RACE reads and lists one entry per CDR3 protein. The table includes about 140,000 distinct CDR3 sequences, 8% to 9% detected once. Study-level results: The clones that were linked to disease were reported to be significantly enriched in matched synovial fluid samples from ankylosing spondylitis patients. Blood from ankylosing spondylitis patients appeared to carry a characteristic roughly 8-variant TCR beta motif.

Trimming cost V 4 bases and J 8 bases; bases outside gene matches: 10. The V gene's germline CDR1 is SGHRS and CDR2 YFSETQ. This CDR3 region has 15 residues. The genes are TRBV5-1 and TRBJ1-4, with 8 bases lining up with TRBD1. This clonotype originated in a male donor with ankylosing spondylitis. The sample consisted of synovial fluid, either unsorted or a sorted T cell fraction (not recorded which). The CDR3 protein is CASSPVRGLGEKLFF. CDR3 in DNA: TGCGCCAGCAGCCCGGTCAGGGGGCTGGGGGAAAAACTGTTTTTT.